This T cell receptor beta chain came from a study of early T cells in non-severe SARS-CoV-2 infection. Study context: Chains stayed unpaired after sequencing of bulk RNA from unsorted whole blood.

The CDR3 length is 12 residues. CDR1 MNHNS and CDR2 SASEGT come from the germline V gene. Details on this clonotype: An end of the junction differs from the germline gene, which may be a read error.

Unique molecular identifiers were added to individual cDNA molecules. Each CDR3 protein is one row after TCRdb ran MiXCR on the 5' RACE reads. Here the sample spans some 40,000 distinct CDR3 sequences, roughly 5.3% being singletons. This chain joins TRBV6-1 and TRBJ1-1; D remains unclear. Sequencing used whole blood. The receptor was derived from an adult who was a healthcare worker with PCR-confirmed SARS-CoV-2 infection or an uninfected control (not recorded which). CDR3 coding DNA: TGTGTCAGCAGTGTCTACTGGGATGAAGCTTTCTTT. It codes for CVSSVYWDEAFF.